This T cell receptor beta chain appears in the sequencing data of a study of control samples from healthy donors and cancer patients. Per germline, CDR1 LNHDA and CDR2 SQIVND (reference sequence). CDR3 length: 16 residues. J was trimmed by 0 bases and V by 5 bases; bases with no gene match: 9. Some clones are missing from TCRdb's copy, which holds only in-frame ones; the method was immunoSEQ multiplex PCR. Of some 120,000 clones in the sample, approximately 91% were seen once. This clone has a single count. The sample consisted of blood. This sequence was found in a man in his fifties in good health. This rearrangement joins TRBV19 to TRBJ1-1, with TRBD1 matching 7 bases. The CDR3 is CASSPRTGGMNTEAFF. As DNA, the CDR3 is TGTGCCAGTAGTCCACGGACAGGCGGCATGAACACTGAAGCTTTCTTT.